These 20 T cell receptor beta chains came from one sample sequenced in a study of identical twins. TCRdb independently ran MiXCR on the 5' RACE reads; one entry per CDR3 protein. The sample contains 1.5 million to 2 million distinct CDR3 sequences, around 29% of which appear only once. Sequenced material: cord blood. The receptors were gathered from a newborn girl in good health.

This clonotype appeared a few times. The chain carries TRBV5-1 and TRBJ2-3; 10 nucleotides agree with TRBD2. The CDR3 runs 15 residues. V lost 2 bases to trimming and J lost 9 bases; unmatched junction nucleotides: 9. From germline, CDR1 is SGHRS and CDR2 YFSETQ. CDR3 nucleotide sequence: TGCGCCAGCAGCTTATTGGCTAGCGGGAGTGCGACGCAGTATTTT. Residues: CASSLLASGSATQYF. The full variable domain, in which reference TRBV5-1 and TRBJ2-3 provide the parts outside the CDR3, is KAGVTQTPRYLIKTRGQQVTLSCSPISGHRSVSWYQQTPGQGLQFLFEYFSETQRNKGNFPGRFSGRQFSNSRSEMNVSTLELGDSALYLCASSLLASGSATQYFGPGTRLTVL.

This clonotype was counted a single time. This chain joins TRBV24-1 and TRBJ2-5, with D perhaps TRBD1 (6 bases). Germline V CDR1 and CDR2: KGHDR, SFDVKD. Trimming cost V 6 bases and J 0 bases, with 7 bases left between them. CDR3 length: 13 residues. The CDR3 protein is CATSRQDQETQYF. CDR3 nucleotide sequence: TGTGCCACCAGTAGACAGGACCAAGAGACCCAGTACTTC.

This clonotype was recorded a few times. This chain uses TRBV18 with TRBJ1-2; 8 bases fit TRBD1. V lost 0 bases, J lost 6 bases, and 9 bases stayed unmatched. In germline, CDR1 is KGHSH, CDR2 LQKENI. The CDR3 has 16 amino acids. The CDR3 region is CASSPPGQVLKNGYTF. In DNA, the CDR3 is TGTGCCAGCTCACCACCGGGACAGGTATTGAAGAATGGCTACACCTTC.

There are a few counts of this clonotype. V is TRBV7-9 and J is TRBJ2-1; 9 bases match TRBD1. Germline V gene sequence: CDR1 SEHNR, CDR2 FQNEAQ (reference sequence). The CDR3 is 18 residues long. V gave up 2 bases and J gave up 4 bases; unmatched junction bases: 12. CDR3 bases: TGTGCCAGCAGCTTATTCTCACATCCGGGACAGGGATACAATGAGCAGTTCTTC. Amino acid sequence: CASSLFSHPGQGYNEQFF.

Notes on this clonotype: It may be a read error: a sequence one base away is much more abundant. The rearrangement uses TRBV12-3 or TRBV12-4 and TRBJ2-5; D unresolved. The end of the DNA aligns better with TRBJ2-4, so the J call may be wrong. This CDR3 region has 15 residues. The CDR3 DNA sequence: TGTGCCAGCAGCCAAAGCGCTAGTGGGCTAAGCATTCAGTACTTC. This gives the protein CASSQSASGLSIQYF.

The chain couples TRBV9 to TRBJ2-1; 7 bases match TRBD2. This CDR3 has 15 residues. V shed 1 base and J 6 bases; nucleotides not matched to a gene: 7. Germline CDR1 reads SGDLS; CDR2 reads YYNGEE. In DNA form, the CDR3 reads TGTGCCAGCAGCGTAAGCGGGAAACGCCCCAATGAGCAGTTCTTC. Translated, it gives CASSVSGKRPNEQFF.

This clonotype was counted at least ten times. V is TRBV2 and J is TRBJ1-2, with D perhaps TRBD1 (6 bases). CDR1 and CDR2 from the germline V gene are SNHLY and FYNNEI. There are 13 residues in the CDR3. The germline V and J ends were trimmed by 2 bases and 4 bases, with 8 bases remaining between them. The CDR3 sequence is CASSESQGYGYTF. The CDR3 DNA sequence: TGTGCCAGCAGTGAATCACAGGGCTATGGCTACACCTTC.

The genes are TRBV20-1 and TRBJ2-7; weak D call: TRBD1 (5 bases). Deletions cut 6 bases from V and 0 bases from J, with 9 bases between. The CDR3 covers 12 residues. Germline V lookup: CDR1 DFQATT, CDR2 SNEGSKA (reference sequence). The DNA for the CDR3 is TGCAGTGCGTACAGGAGCTCCTACGAGCAGTACTTC. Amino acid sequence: CSAYRSSYEQYF.

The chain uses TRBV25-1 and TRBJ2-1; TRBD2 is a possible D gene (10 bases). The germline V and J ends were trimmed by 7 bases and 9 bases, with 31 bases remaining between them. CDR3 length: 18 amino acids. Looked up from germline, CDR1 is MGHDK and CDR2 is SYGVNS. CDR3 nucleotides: TGTGCCAGCATTGGCACAGGGGGCCAGCTAGCGGGAGTCGTTGAGCAGTTCTTC. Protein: CASIGTGGQLAGVVEQFF.

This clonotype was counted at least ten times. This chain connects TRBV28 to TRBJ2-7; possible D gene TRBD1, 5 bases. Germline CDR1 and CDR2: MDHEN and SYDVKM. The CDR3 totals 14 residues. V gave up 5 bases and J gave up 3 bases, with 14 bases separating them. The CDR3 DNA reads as TGTGCCAGCAGTCCCATGCAAGGGGACTACGAGCAGTACTTC. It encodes CASSPMQGDYEQYF.

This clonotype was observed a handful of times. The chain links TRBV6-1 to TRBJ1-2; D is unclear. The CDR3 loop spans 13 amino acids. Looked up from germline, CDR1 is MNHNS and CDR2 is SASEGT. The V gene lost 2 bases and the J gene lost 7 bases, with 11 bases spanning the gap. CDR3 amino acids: CASSEPGRSGYTF. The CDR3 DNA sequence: TGTGCCAGCAGTGAACCGGGGAGGTCTGGCTACACCTTC.

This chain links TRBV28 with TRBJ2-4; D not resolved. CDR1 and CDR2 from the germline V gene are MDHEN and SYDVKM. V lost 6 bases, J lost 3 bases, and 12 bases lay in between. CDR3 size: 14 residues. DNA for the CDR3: TGTGCCAGCAGCGCCCCCGGAAGCAAAAACATTCAGTACTTC. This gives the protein CASSAPGSKNIQYF.

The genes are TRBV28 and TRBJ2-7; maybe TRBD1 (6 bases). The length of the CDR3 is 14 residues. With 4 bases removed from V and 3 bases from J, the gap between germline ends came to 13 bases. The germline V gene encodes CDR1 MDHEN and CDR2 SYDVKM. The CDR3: CASSSSGTNYEQYF. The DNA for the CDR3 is TGTGCCAGCAGTTCGTCCGGGACAAACTACGAGCAGTACTTC.

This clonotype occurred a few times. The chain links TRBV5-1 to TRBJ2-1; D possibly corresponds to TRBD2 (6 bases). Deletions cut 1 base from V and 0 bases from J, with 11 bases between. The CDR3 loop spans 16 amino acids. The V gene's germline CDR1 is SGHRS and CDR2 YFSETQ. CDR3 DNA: TGCGCCAGCAGCTTGCCCGGGAGCAACTCCTACAATGAGCAGTTCTTC. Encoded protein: CASSLPGSNSYNEQFF.

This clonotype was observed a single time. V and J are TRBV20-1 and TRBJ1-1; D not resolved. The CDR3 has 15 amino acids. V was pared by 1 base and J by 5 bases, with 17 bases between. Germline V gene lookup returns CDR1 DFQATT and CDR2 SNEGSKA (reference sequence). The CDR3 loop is CSARGSAVGGTEAFF. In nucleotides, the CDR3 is TGCAGTGCTAGAGGCTCGGCAGTCGGAGGGACTGAAGCTTTCTTT.

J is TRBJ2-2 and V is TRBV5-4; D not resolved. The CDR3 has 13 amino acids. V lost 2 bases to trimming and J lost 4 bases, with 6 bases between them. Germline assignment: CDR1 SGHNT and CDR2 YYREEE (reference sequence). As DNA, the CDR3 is TGTGCCAGCAGCTTCCAGGTCACCGGGGAGCTGTTTTTT. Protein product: CASSFQVTGELFF.

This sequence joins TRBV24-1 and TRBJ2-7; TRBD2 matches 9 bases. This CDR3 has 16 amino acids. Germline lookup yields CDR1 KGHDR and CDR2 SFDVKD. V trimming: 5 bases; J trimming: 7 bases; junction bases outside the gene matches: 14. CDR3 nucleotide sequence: TGTGCCACCAGTGGGGTTTGGGCTAGCGGGATGAATGAGCAGTACTTC. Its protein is CATSGVWASGMNEQYF.

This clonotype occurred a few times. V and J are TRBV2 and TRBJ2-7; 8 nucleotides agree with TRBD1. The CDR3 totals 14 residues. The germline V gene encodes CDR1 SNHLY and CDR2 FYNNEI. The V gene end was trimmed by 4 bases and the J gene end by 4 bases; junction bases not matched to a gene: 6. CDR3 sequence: CASSGQGARYEQYF. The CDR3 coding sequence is TGTGCCAGCAGTGGTCAGGGGGCTCGGTACGAGCAGTACTTC.

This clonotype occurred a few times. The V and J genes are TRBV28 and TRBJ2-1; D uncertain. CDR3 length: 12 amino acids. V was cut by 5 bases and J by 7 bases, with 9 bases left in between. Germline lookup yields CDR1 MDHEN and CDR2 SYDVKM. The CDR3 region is CASSPEFNEQFF. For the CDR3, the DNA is TGTGCCAGCAGTCCCGAATTTAATGAGCAGTTCTTC.

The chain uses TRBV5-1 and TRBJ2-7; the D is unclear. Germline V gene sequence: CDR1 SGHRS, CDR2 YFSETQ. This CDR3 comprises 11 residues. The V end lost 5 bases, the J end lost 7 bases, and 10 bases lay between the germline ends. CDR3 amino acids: CASSSAVEQYF. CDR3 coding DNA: TGCGCCAGCAGTTCGGCAGTTGAGCAGTACTTC.